This T cell receptor (beta chain) was obtained from a study of OX40 agonist ivuxolimab in advanced cancers. The CDR3 has 14 amino acids. V lost 3 bases and J lost 0, with 7 bases in between. The germline CDR1 and CDR2 sequences are SGHTA and FQGTGA. Study-wide points: Normalized T-cell clonal expansion was also low in a subset of nonresponders. CD8+ T cells averaged more expanded clones than CD4+.

Regarding this clone: Its target is unknown.

The data were produced by immunoSEQ multiplex PCR, yet TCRdb's version contains in-frame clones alone and is incomplete. The sample comprises 55,000 to 70,000 clones, roughly 85% of which are singletons, and about a tenth rests with the top ten. This sequence joins TRBV7-3 and TRBJ2-3, with D perhaps matching TRBD1 (5 bases). The TCR sequence derives from an adult with an advanced solid tumor such as melanoma, head and neck, liver or kidney cancer. Sequenced material: CD4+ or CD8+ T cells sorted from blood, taken in a trial of the OX40 agonist ivuxolimab. CDR3: CASSFQGSTDTQYF. CDR3 bases: TGTGCCAGCAGCTTCCAGGGTAGCACAGATACGCAGTATTTT.